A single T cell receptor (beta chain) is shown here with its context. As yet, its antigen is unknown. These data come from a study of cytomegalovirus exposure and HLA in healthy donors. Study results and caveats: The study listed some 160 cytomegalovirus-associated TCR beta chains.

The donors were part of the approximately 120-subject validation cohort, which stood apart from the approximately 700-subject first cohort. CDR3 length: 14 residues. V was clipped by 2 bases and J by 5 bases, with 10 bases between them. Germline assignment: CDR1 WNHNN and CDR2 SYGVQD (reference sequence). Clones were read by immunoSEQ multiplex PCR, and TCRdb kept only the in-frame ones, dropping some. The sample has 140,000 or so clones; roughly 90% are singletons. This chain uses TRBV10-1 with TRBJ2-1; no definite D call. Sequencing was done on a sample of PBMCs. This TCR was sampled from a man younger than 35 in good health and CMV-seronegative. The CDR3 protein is CASSESYSNNEQFF. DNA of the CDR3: TGCGCCAGCAGTGAGAGTTACTCTAACAATGAGCAGTTCTTC.